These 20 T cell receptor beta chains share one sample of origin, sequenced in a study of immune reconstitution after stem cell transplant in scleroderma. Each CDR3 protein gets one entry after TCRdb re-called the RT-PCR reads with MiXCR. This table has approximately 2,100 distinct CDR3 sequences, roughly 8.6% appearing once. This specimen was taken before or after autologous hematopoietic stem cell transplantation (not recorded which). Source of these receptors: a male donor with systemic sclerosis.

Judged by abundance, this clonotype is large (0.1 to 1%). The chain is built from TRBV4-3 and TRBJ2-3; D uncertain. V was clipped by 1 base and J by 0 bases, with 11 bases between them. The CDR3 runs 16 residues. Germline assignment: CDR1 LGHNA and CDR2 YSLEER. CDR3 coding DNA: TGCGCCAGCAGCCAAGCCCGGTGGGAAAGCACAGATACGCAGTATTTT. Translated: CASSQARWESTDTQYF.

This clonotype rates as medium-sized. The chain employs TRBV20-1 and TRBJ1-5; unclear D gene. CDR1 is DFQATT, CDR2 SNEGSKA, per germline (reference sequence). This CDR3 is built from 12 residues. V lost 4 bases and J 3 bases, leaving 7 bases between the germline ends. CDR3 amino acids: CSANSYNQPQHF. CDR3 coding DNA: TGCAGTGCTAACAGTTACAATCAGCCCCAGCATTTT.

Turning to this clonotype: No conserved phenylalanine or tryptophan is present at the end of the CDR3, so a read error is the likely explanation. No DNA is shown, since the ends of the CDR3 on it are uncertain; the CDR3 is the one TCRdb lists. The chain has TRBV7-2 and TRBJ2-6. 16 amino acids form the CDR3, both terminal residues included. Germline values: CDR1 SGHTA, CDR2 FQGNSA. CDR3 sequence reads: CASSRALPSGANVPTY.

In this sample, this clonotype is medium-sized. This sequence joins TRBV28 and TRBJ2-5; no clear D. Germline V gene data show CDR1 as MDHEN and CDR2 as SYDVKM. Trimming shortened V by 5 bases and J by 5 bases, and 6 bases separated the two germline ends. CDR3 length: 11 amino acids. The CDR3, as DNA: TGTGCCAGCAGTCGTGGGGAGACCCAGTACTTC. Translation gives CASSRGETQYF.

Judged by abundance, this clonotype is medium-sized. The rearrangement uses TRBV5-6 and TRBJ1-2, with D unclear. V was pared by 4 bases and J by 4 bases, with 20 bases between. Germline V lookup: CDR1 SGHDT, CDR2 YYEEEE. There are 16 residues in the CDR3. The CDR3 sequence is CASSEPNGPRGYGYTF. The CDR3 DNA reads TGTGCCAGCAGCGAGCCTAACGGGCCTCGGGGCTATGGCTACACCTTC.

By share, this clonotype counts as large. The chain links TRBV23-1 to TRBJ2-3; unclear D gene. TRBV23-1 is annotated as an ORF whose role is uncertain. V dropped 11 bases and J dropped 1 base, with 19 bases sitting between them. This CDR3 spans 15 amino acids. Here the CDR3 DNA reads TGCGCCGCTACCCCCCAAGACATCCGCACAGATACGCAGTATTTT. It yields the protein CAATPQDIRTDTQYF.

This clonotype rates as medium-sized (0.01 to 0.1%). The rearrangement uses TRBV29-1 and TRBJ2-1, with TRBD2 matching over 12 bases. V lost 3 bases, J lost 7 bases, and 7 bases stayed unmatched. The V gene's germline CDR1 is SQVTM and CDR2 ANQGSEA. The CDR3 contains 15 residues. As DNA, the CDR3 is TGCAGCGTTGAGCCCCTAGCGGGAGGGCGGAATGAGCAGTTCTTC. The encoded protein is CSVEPLAGGRNEQFF.

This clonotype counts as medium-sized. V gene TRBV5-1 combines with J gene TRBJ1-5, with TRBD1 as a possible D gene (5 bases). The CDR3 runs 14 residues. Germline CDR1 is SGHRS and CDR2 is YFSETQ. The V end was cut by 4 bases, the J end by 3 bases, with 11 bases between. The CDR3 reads CASSPGDSNQPQHF. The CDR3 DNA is TGCGCCAGCAGCCCCGGGGACTCCAATCAGCCCCAGCATTTT.

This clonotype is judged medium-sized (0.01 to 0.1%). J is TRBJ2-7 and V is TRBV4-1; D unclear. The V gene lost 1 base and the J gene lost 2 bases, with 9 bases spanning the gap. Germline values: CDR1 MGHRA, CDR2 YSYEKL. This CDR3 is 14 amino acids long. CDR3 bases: TGCGCCAGCAGCCAAGTCCTCGGCCCCTACGAGCAGTACTTC. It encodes CASSQVLGPYEQYF.

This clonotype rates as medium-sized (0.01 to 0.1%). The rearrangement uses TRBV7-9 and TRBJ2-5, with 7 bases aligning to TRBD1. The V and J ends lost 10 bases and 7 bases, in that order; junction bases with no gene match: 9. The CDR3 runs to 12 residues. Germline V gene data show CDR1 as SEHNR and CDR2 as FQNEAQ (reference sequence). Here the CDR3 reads CAIGTAVLTQYF. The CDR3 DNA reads TGTGCCATAGGGACAGCGGTATTGACCCAGTACTTC.

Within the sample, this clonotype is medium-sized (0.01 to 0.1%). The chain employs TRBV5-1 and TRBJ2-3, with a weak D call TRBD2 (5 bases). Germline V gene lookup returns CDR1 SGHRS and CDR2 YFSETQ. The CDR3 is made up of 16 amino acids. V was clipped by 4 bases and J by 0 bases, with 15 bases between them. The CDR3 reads CASSAEGIPSTDTQYF. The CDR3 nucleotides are TGCGCCAGCAGCGCCGAGGGTATACCTAGCACAGATACGCAGTATTTT.

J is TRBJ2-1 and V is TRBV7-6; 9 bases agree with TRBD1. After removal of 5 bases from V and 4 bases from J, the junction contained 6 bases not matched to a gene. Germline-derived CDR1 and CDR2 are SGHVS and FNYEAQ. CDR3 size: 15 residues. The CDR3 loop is CASSAGQGRYNEQFF. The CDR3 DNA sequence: TGTGCCAGCAGCGCCGGACAGGGGCGATACAATGAGCAGTTCTTC.

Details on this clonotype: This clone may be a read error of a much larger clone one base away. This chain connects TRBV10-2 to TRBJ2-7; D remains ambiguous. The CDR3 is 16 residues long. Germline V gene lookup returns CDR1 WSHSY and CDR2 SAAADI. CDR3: CASSEPSLSAPHEQHF. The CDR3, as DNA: TGCGCCAGCAGTGAGCCATCTTTGTCGGCGCCCCACGAGCAGCACTTC.

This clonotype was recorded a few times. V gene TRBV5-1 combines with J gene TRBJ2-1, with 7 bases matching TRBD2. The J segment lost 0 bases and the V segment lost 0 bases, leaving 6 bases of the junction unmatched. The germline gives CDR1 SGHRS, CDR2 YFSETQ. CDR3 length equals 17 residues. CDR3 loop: CASSLGFERGSYNEQFF. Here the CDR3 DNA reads TGCGCCAGCAGCTTGGGATTCGAGCGGGGCTCCTACAATGAGCAGTTCTTC.

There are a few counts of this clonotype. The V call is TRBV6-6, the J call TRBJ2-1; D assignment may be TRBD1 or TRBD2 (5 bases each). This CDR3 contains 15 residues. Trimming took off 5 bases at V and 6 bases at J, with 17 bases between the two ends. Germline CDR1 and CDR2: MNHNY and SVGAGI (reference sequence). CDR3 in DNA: TGTGCCAGCAGTCGCCGGGACGGACAAGGCAATGAGCAGTTCTTC. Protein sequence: CASSRRDGQGNEQFF.

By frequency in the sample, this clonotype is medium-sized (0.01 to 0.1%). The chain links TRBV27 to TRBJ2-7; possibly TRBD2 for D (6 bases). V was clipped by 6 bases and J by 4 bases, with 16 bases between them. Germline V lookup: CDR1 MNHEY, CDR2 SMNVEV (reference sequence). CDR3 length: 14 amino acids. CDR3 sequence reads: CASSSAGLGYEQYF. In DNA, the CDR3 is TGTGCCAGCAGCTCTGCGGGACTGGGATACGAGCAGTACTTC.

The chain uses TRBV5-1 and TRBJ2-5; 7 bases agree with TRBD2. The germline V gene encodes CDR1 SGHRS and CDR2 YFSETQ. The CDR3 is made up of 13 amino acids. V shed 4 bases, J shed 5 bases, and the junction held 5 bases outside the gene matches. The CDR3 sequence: CASSVQGGETQYF. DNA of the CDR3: TGCGCCAGCAGCGTGCAGGGAGGGGAGACCCAGTACTTC.

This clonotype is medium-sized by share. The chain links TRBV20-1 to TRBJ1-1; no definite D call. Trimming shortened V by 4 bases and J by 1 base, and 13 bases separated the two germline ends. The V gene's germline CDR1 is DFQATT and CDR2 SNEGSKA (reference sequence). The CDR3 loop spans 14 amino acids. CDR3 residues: CSATHSTGNTEAFF. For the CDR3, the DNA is TGCAGTGCTACTCACTCAACGGGGAACACTGAAGCTTTCTTT.

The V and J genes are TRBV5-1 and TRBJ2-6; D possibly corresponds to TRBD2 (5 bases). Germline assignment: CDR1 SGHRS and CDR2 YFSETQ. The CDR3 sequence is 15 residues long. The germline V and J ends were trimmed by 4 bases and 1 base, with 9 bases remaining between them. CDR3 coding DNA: TGCGCCAGCAGCCCGGAGCGGTCTGGGGCCAACGTCCTGACTTTC. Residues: CASSPERSGANVLTF.

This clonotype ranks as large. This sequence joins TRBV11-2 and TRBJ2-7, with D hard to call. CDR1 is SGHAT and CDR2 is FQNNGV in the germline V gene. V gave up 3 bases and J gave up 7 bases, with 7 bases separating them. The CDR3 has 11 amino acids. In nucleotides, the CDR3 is TGTGCCAGCAGCTTGGTTCGGGAGCAGTACTTC. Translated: CASSLVREQYF.